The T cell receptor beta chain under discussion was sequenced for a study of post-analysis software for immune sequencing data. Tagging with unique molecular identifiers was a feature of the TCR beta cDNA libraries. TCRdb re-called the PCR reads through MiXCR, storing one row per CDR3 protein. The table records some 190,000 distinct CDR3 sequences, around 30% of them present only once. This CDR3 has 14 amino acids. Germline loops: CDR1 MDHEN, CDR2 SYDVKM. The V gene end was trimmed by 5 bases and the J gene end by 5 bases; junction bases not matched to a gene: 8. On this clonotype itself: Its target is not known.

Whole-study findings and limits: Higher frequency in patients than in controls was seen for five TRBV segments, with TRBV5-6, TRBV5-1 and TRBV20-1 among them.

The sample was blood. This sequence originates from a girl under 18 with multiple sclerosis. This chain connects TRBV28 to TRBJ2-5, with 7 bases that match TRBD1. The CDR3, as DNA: TGTGCCAGCAGTCGACAGGGTTTGGATGAGACCCAGTACTTC. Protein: CASSRQGLDETQYF.